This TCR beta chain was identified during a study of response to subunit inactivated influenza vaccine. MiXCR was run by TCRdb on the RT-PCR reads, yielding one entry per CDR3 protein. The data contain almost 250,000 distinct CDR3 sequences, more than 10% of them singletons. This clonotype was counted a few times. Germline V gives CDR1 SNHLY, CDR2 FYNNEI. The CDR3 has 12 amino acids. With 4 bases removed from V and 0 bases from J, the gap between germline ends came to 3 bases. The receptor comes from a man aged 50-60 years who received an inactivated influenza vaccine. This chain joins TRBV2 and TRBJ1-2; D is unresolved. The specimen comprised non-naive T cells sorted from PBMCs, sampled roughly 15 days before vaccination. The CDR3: CASSAANYGYTF. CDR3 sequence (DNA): TGTGCCAGCAGTGCAGCTAACTATGGCTACACCTTC.